This TCR beta chain was documented in a study of vaccination and CD4 T cells after COVID-19. Study in general: There were six male and four female convalescents, and two of them were Hispanic. Study conclusions and caveats: Reactive clone data from convalescent patients indicated a median of about 90% appearing only post-vaccination.

The Oncomine TCR Beta short-read assay was applied to DNA of cultured CD4+ T cells. TCRdb passed the PCR reads through MiXCR, listing each CDR3 protein once. The sample has around 4,000 distinct CDR3 sequences; around 20% are singletons. The CDR3 has 16 residues. CDR1 and CDR2 (germline): SGHDN, FVKESK. V was clipped by 2 bases and J by 2 bases, with 15 bases between them. Noted treatment: roughly ten-day PBMC culture with coronavirus spike peptide pools or control peptides (ViraFEST assay). Regarding this clonotype: Its antigen is currently unknown.

The chain joins TRBV14 to TRBJ2-5, with D perhaps assigned TRBD1 or TRBD2 (6 bases each). This sequence originates from a human donor who had recovered from COVID-19. The sequencing sample was made of CD4+ T cells from blood, cultured in vitro. CDR3 residues: CASSQLGGDTQETQYF. The CDR3 DNA follows: TGTGCCAGCAGCCAACTTGGCGGGGACACACAAGAGACCCAGTACTTC.